Sequencing of this T cell receptor (beta chain) was carried out in a study of cytomegalovirus exposure and HLA in healthy donors. A remark on this clone: As yet, its antigen is unknown.

Study-wide points: Equally common other TCR beta chains were less clonally expanded than HLA-associated ones, a later analysis found. V- and J-gene trimming of TCR beta was linked (in a later analysis) to a missense DCLRE1C variant.

Losses at the gene ends were 5 bases for V and 13 bases for J; bases not matched to a gene: 13. The CDR3 spans 14 residues. Germline V lookup: CDR1 SGHAT, CDR2 FQNNGV. PCR was performed using 60 Vbeta and 13 Jbeta primers. Clones were sequenced by immunoSEQ multiplex PCR, and TCRdb holds only the in-frame ones, with some missing. The sample includes 120,000 to 150,000 clones, 82% seen only once; the top ten take roughly 3.1%. The source is a man aged 18 to 35 in good health and CMV-seropositive. The specimen sequenced was PBMCs. The chain couples TRBV11-2 to TRBJ1-2; 10 bases line up with TRBD1. The CDR3 nucleotides read TGTGCCAGCAGCGTCCCCGGGACAGGGGTCGTACGCACCTTC. Translation gives CASSVPGTGVVRTF.